The next 25 T cell receptor beta chains were all read from a single sample in a study of blood T cells in healthy people across ages. Then a second PCR, running about 7 to 11 cycles, was carried out with a sample-barcoded 5' primer and a J-beta primer mix. One entry per CDR3 protein, called by TCRdb with MiXCR from the 5' RACE reads. The sample has some 800,000 distinct CDR3 sequences, 44% seen once. Sequenced: blood. The receptors were sampled from a man aged 60-69 years in good health.

This chain joins TRBV3-1 and TRBJ2-3; 7 bases are a match to TRBD2. With V trimmed by 0 bases and J by 6 bases, 18 bases remained unmatched. The CDR3 is 19 amino acids. CDR1 and CDR2 from the germline V gene are LGHDT and YNNKEL (reference sequence). Written as DNA, the CDR3 is TGTGCCAGCAGCCAAGATCGGTCCGGACTAGGGAGGGTTCGGGATACGCAGTATTTT. Protein: CASSQDRSGLGRVRDTQYF.

This clonotype occurred once. This chain connects TRBV25-1 to TRBJ2-2, with TRBD1 as a possible D gene (5 bases). Per the germline V gene, CDR1 is MGHDK and CDR2 is SYGVNS. The CDR3 loop spans 17 amino acids. V gave up 2 bases and J gave up 0 bases, with 13 bases separating them. This chain's CDR3 is CASSEPRQGTNTGELFF. CDR3 DNA: TGTGCCAGCAGTGAACCCCGGCAGGGCACGAACACCGGGGAGCTGTTTTTT.

This chain connects TRBV15 to TRBJ2-1; tentative D call: TRBD1 (5 bases). Germline loops: CDR1 LNHNV, CDR2 YYDKDF (reference sequence). V lost 0 bases to trimming and J lost 11 bases, with 11 bases between them. The CDR3 has 13 amino acids. The CDR3, as DNA: TGTGCCACCAGCAGAGAAGACAGCTCAAAGCAGTTCTTC. Amino acid sequence: CATSREDSSKQFF.

The chain is built from TRBV20-1 and TRBJ1-5; D perhaps matches TRBD1 (5 bases). Trimming cost V 0 bases and J 7 bases, with 13 bases left between them. In germline, CDR1 is DFQATT, CDR2 SNEGSKA (reference sequence). The CDR3 is 14 residues long. The CDR3 protein is CSAREPTVRQPQHF. CDR3 in DNA: TGCAGTGCTAGAGAACCGACAGTTAGACAGCCCCAGCATTTT.

V usage is TRBV9 and J usage is TRBJ1-5, with 9 nucleotides matching TRBD1. Trimming cost V 3 bases and J 4 bases; bases outside gene matches: 2. The CDR3 has 14 amino acids. In germline, CDR1 is SGDLS, CDR2 YYNGEE. The CDR3: CASSGTGANQPQHF. As DNA, the CDR3 is TGTGCCAGCAGCGGGACAGGGGCTAATCAGCCCCAGCATTTT.

The CDR3 reads CASSAAQTDYGYTF. The DNA of the CDR3 is TGTGCCAGCTCAGCGGCTCAGACTGACTATGGCTACACCTTC. V and J are TRBV18 and TRBJ1-2, with unresolved D. The V gene lost 5 bases and the J gene lost 3 bases, with 13 bases spanning the gap. The germline gives CDR1 KGHSH, CDR2 LQKENI. The CDR3 is 14 residues long.

CDR3 sequence (DNA): TGTGCCAGCAGCTTCCGGCCGGGACTAGGTAATGAGCAGTTCTTC. Translation gives CASSFRPGLGNEQFF. The chain recombines TRBV9 with TRBJ2-1; 8 nucleotides line up with TRBD2. V lost 4 bases, J lost 7 bases, and 10 bases stayed unmatched. The germline gives CDR1 SGDLS, CDR2 YYNGEE. There are 15 residues in the CDR3. Filled out from reference TRBV9 and TRBJ2-1, the complete variable domain reads DSGVTQTPKHLITATGQRVTLRCSPRSGDLSVYWYQQSLDQGLQFLIQYYNGEERAKGNILERFSAQQFPDLHSELNLSSLELGDSALYFCASSFRPGLGNEQFFGPGTRLTVL.

This clonotype was detected a few times. CDR3 nucleotides: TGCGCCAGCAGCCATGAACAGATAACAGGCTCCTACGAGCAGTACTTC. Amino acids: CASSHEQITGSYEQYF. The chain is built from TRBV4-1 and TRBJ2-7; tentatively, D is TRBD1 (5 bases). The CDR3 contains 16 residues. V dropped 3 bases and J dropped 0 bases, with 15 bases sitting between them. CDR1 is MGHRA and CDR2 is YSYEKL in the germline V gene.

This clonotype appeared a single time. The chain combines TRBV20-1 with TRBJ2-2; 7 bases fit TRBD1. V trimming: 6 bases; J trimming: 1 base; junction bases outside the gene matches: 5. CDR1 and CDR2 (germline): DFQATT, SNEGSKA (reference sequence). CDR3 length: 14 residues. CDR3 DNA sequence: TGCAGTGCCACCGGGACAGTGAACACCGGGGAGCTGTTTTTT. Protein: CSATGTVNTGELFF.

The J gene is TRBJ1-2, the V gene TRBV10-3, with TRBD1 matching over 7 bases. Germline lookup yields CDR1 ENHRY and CDR2 SYGVKD. J was trimmed by 6 bases and V by 1 base; bases with no gene match: 11. The CDR3 spans 16 residues. The CDR3 spells CAISEFDRVDVHGYTF. The DNA for the CDR3 is TGTGCCATCAGTGAGTTTGACAGGGTTGACGTTCATGGCTACACCTTC.

This rearrangement joins TRBV13 to TRBJ2-1; D is undetermined. The CDR3 length is 15 residues. Deletions cut 8 bases from V and 9 bases from J, with 23 bases between. The germline CDR1 and CDR2 sequences are PRHDT and FYEKMQ (reference sequence). The CDR3 DNA is TGTGCCAGCGCCAAGCTGGGGATCCGAAATGGTGAGCAGTTCTTC. Translated: CASAKLGIRNGEQFF.

This sequence joins TRBV6-2 or TRBV6-3 and TRBJ2-1; possibly TRBD2 for D (6 bases). V lost 6 bases, J lost 4 bases, and 16 bases lay in between. Germline CDR1 is MNHEY and CDR2 is SVGEGT. There are 15 residues in the CDR3. For the CDR3, the DNA is TGTGCCAGCAGCCCGGGACTGGAACCTTACAATGAGCAGTTCTTC. Protein: CASSPGLEPYNEQFF.

The chain employs TRBV28 and TRBJ1-2; D is unclear. The CDR3 covers 13 residues. V lost 2 bases and J 7 bases, leaving 11 bases between the germline ends. Per germline, CDR1 MDHEN and CDR2 SYDVKM. DNA for the CDR3: TGTGCCAGCAGTTTAGGGGTGGTCGGTGGCTACACCTTC. It encodes CASSLGVVGGYTF.

This clonotype has a handful of counts. This chain links TRBV4-1 with TRBJ2-7; possibly TRBD2 for D (6 bases). The J call may be wrong; the DNA end is better matched by TRBJ2-4. The V gene's germline CDR1 is MGHRA and CDR2 YSYEKL. This CDR3 is built from 14 residues. For the CDR3, the DNA is TGCGCCAGCAGCCAAGCCGGGAGTGGTTACATTCAGTACTTC. It codes for CASSQAGSGYIQYF.

This clonotype appeared a few times. The gene calls are TRBV5-1 and TRBJ1-4; TRBD1 is a possible D gene (6 bases). Germline CDR1 is SGHRS and CDR2 is YFSETQ. CDR3 length equals 15 residues. The germline V and J ends were trimmed by 2 bases and 6 bases, with 14 bases remaining between them. The CDR3 loop is CASSFNFPGDEKLFF. The CDR3 DNA reads TGCGCCAGCAGCTTTAACTTCCCAGGGGATGAAAAACTGTTTTTT.

At least ten counts were recorded for this clonotype. CDR3 residues: CASRMSRGYTF. CDR3 nucleotide sequence: TGTGCCAGCAGAATGTCTAGGGGCTACACCTTC. This chain joins TRBV28 and TRBJ1-2; D is uncertain. This CDR3 has 11 residues. V was pared by 6 bases and J by 8 bases, with 10 bases between. Germline CDR1 reads MDHEN; CDR2 reads SYDVKM.

For this clonotype: Sequence at one end of the junction differs from germline and may be a read error. The J gene is TRBJ2-1, the V gene TRBV6-6; D tentatively reads TRBD1 or TRBD2 (6 bases each). The CDR3 is made up of 15 amino acids. CDR1 MNHNY and CDR2 SVGAGI come from the germline V gene (reference sequence). The CDR3: CASSYGGLELYEQNF. CDR3 DNA sequence: TGTGCCAGCAGTTACGGGGGGCTGGAACTCTACGAGCAGAACTTC.

This clonotype was observed at least ten times. V usage is TRBV6-1 and J usage is TRBJ2-5, with D unclear. The CDR3 covers 13 residues. Trimming took off 5 bases at V and 2 bases at J, with 9 bases between the two ends. Germline CDR1 MNHNS, CDR2 SASEGT. This CDR3 is CASSSVRQETQYF. The CDR3 DNA is TGTGCCAGCAGTTCCGTACGGCAAGAGACCCAGTACTTC.

The chain joins TRBV4-1 to TRBJ2-1; the D is unclear. This CDR3 is 13 amino acids long. Looked up from germline, CDR1 is MGHRA and CDR2 is YSYEKL. V lost 8 bases, J lost 8 bases, and 16 bases lay in between. CDR3 in amino acids: CASRDPGIDEQFF. CDR3 bases: TGCGCCAGCCGAGACCCAGGTATCGATGAGCAGTTCTTC.

This clonotype has more than one count but fewer than ten. The DNA of the CDR3 is TGTGCCAGCAGCCTCCTGGGAGCGGGGGTCTCCTACAATGAGCAGTTCTTC. Amino acid sequence: CASSLLGAGVSYNEQFF. This rearrangement joins TRBV9 to TRBJ2-1; 8 bases match TRBD2. Germline CDR1 SGDLS, CDR2 YYNGEE. The CDR3 is made up of 17 amino acids. V was clipped by 4 bases and J by 0 bases; unmatched bases: 9.

The chain combines TRBV2 with TRBJ2-2; D might be TRBD1 or TRBD2, each matching 6 bases. V was trimmed by 7 bases and J by 1 base, leaving 13 bases between them. Germline lookup yields CDR1 SNHLY and CDR2 FYNNEI. The CDR3 runs 15 residues. The CDR3 is CASTWGRGNTGELFF. CDR3 DNA sequence: TGTGCCAGCACCTGGGGGCGGGGGAACACCGGGGAGCTGTTTTTT. Variable domain in full (rest from reference TRBV2 and TRBJ2-2): EPEVTQTPSHQVTQMGQEVILRCVPISNHLYFYWYRQILGQKVEFLVSFYNNEISEKSEIFDDQFSVERPDGSNFTLKIRSTKLEDSAMYFCASTWGRGNTGELFFGEGSRLTVL.

This sequence joins TRBV10-3 and TRBJ2-3; possible D gene TRBD1, 6 bases. V was pared by 4 bases and J by 7 bases, with 15 bases between. Looked up from germline, CDR1 is ENHRY and CDR2 is SYGVKD. The CDR3 has 14 residues. CDR3 nucleotide sequence: TGTGCCATCAGTGTCAAAGCACAGGGAAATACGCAGTATTTT. Amino acid sequence: CAISVKAQGNTQYF.

V usage is TRBV6-5 and J usage is TRBJ2-7; 9 nucleotides match TRBD2. This CDR3 has 14 residues. Trimming cost V 7 bases and J 0 bases; bases outside gene matches: 4. The germline gives CDR1 MNHEY, CDR2 SVGAGI. CDR3 loop: CASTTAGGSYEQYF. The CDR3, as DNA: TGTGCCAGCACCACAGCGGGAGGCTCCTACGAGCAGTACTTC.

This clonotype was recorded at least ten times. The chain joins TRBV12-3 or TRBV12-4 to TRBJ2-7; no clear D. V lost 4 bases, J lost 3 bases, and 7 bases lay in between. The CDR3 runs to 12 residues. CDR3 residues: CASSSVGYEQYF. CDR3 DNA: TGTGCCAGCAGTTCAGTCGGCTACGAGCAGTACTTC.

There are a few counts of this clonotype. The chain employs TRBV7-9 and TRBJ2-5, with D tentatively TRBD1 (6 bases). V gave up 1 base and J gave up 4 bases, with 10 bases separating them. The CDR3 is 14 residues long. Germline CDR1 reads SEHNR; CDR2 reads FQNEAQ (reference sequence). The CDR3 nucleotides are TGTGCCAGCAGCTTAGATACAGGGCCAGAGACCCAGTACTTC. Protein: CASSLDTGPETQYF.